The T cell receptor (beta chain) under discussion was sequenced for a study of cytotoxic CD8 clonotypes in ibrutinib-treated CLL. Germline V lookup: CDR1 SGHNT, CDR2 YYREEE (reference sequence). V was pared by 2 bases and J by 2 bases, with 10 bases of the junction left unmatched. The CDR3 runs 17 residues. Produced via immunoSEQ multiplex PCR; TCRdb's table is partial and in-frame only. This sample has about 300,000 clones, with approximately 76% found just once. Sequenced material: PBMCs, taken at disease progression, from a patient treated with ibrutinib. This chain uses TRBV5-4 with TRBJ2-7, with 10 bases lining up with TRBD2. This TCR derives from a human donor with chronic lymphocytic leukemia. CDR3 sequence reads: CASSFQLAGWGAYEQYF. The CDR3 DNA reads TGTGCCAGCAGCTTTCAACTAGCGGGGTGGGGCGCCTACGAGCAGTACTTC.